Following are 7 T cell receptor beta chains from one sample sequenced in a study of T cells in Graves' hyperthyroidism and ophthalmopathy. From RNA transcripts, TCR beta CDR3 regions were amplified. The HTBI primer set drove a first-round RT-PCR of the TCR CDR3. TCRdb reprocessed the multiplex PCR reads with MiXCR, giving one entry per CDR3 protein. Here the sample spans about 480,000 distinct CDR3 sequences, 24% being singletons. Sequenced material: blood. Receptors were obtained from a woman in her thirties with Graves' ophthalmopathy.

This clonotype has only one observation. This may be a read error: a much more frequent sequence differs by one nucleotide. This chain joins TRBV5-1 and TRBJ1-1; D gene uncertain. Germline CDR1 is SGHRS and CDR2 is YFSETQ. This CDR3 is 15 amino acids long. The CDR3: CASSLEGNALTEACF. Written as DNA, the CDR3 is TGCGCCAGCAGCTTGGAGGGTAACGCGTTAACTGAAGCTTGCTTT.

This clonotype was seen only once. The rearrangement links TRBV11-1 to TRBJ1-1; D gene unclear. This CDR3 contains 14 residues. Germline V CDR1 and CDR2: SGHAT, FQDESV (reference sequence). Trimming left V 5 bases short and J 11 bases short, with 21 bases between. CDR3 nucleotides: TGTGCCAGCAGCACACCTACCCAACTCTTCGAGGCTTTCTTT. Translation: CASSTPTQLFEAFF. Based on the CDR3 plus reference TRBV11-1 and TRBJ1-1, the full variable domain is EAEVAQSPRYKITEKSQAVAFWCDPISGHATLYWYRQILGQGPELLVQFQDESVVDDSQLPKDRFSAERLKGVDSTLKIQPAELGDSAMYLCASSTPTQLFEAFFGQGTRLTVV.

The chain is built from TRBV28 and TRBJ1-1, with D maybe TRBD1 (6 bases). V lost 7 bases and J lost 2, with 23 bases in between. CDR3 size: 17 residues. CDR1 MDHEN and CDR2 SYDVKM come from the germline V gene. CDR3 region: CASNHLRRGRGNTEAFF. DNA of the CDR3: TGTGCCAGCAATCACCTAAGGCGGGGGCGAGGAAACACTGAAGCTTTCTTT.

The chain has TRBV7-2 and TRBJ1-6; D might be TRBD1 (6 bases). There are 15 residues in the CDR3. Germline V CDR1 and CDR2: SGHTA, FQGNSA. V was shortened by 5 bases and J by 5 bases, with 13 bases between the two germline ends. In DNA, the CDR3 is TGTGCCAGCAGCCCTACAGGGACGAATAATTCACCCCTCCACTTT. The encoded protein is CASSPTGTNNSPLHF.

There are a few counts of this clonotype. A read error may explain this, as a much larger clone is one base away. The chain combines TRBV14 with TRBJ1-1, with no clear D. The germline CDR1 and CDR2 sequences are SGHDN and FVKESK. The CDR3 is 13 amino acids. CDR3 residues: CVSSGQDYIVAFF. The DNA of the CDR3 is TGTGTCAGCAGCGGGCAGGACTACATCGTCGCTTTCTTT.

The table lists this clonotype with many counts. This sequence joins TRBV19 and TRBJ2-7; D call uncertain. V lost 4 bases, J lost 2 bases, and 15 bases lay in between. This CDR3 is built from 15 residues. Germline loops: CDR1 LNHDA, CDR2 SQIVND (reference sequence). The DNA of the CDR3 is TGTGCCAGTAGTAGATCAGCTAATAGCCCCTACGAGCAGTACTTC. Residues: CASSRSANSPYEQYF.

This clonotype was seen repeatedly, ten times or more. Germline is not matched at one junction end, which may reflect a read error. The chain recombines TRBV4-1 with TRBJ2-5; 8 nucleotides agree with TRBD2. The CDR3 spans 17 residues. CDR1 and CDR2 from the germline V gene are MGHRA and YSYEKL. For the CDR3, the DNA is TGCGCCAGCAGCCAAGATCGGGTAGCGGGGAAACAAGAGACCCGGTACTTC. This sequence encodes CASSQDRVAGKQETRYF.